Shown below are 5 T cell receptor beta chains from a single sample sequenced in a study of human T cells and chemical hapten exposure. TCRdb re-analysed the 5' RACE reads in MiXCR, keeping a single row per CDR3 protein. The sample lists under 100,000 distinct CDR3 sequences, 15% occurring once. Whole blood, unfractionated, served as the material for total RNA extraction. Receptor source: a female donor in good health.

This clonotype was detected a few times. The CDR3, as DNA: TGTGCCACCAGTGATTTGCCCGGACAGGGGGCGGCAGATACGCAGTATTTT. This codes for CATSDLPGQGAADTQYF. The chain combines TRBV24-1 with TRBJ2-3, with TRBD1 identical over 11 bases. This CDR3 comprises 17 residues. Germline V gene sequence: CDR1 KGHDR, CDR2 SFDVKD. With 0 bases clipped from V and 4 bases from J, the junction kept 5 bases outside the gene matches.

This clonotype was picked up a small number of times. V and J are TRBV9 and TRBJ2-1; D might be TRBD1 or TRBD2, each matching 5 bases. Trimming stripped 0 bases from V and 8 bases from J, with 15 bases between. The germline V gene has CDR1 SGDLS and CDR2 YYNGEE. This CDR3 region has 15 residues. The CDR3: CASSVVNGRDHEQFF. The DNA for the CDR3 is TGTGCCAGCAGCGTAGTTAACGGCAGGGACCATGAGCAGTTCTTC.

A few counts support this clonotype. CDR3 loop: CAWALGHSGNTIYF. The CDR3 nucleotides are TGTGCCTGGGCCCTAGGGCACTCTGGAAACACCATATATTTT. V gene TRBV30 combines with J gene TRBJ1-3; D remains ambiguous. V lost 5 bases to trimming and J lost 0 bases, with 11 bases between them. Germline CDR1 GTSNPN, CDR2 SVGIG (reference sequence). The CDR3 contains 14 residues. The entire variable domain, with the rest obtained from reference TRBV30 and TRBJ1-3, is as follows: SQTIHQWPATLVQPVGSPLSLECTVEGTSNPNLYWYRQAAGRGLQLLFYSVGIGQISSEVPQNLSASRPQDRQFILSSKKLLLSDSGFYLCAWALGHSGNTIYFGEGSWLTVV.

V gene TRBV19 combines with J gene TRBJ2-1, with D perhaps being TRBD1 or TRBD2 (5 bases each). The germline V gene encodes CDR1 LNHDA and CDR2 SQIVND (reference sequence). Trimming shortened V by 10 bases and J by 8 bases, and 24 bases separated the two germline ends. The CDR3 sequence is 15 residues long. The CDR3 spells CATSRGRIPGDEQFF. CDR3 nucleotide sequence: TGTGCCACCAGTAGGGGACGCATCCCTGGGGATGAGCAGTTCTTC.

The chain carries TRBV20-1 and TRBJ1-4, with TRBD1 as a possible D gene (5 bases). The ends were cut back, 6 bases at V and 0 bases at J, with 14 bases in the middle. There are 15 residues in the CDR3. Germline V gene data show CDR1 as DFQATT and CDR2 as SNEGSKA (reference sequence). This CDR3 is CSATRGTSTNEKLFF. For the CDR3, the DNA is TGCAGTGCAACCCGGGGGACTTCAACTAATGAAAAACTGTTTTTT.